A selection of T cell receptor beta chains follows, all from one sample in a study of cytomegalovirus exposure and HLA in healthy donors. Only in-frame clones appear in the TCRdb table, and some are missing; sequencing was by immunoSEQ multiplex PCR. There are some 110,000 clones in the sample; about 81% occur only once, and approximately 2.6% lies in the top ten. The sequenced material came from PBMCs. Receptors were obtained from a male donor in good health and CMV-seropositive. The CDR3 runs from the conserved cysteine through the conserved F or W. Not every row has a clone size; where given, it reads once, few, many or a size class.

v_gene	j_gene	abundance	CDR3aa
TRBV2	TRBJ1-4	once	CASSEGQVVEKLFF
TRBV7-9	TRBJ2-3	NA	CASSLWTSGSSTDTQYF
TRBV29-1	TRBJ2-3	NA	CSVKPRLAGGTDTQYF
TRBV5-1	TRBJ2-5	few	CASSLASDSQETQYF
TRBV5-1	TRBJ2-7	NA	CASSSSTSGRAAFSYEQYF
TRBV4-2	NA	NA	CASSQDRGVPYEQYF
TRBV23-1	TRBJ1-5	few	CASSQTRARFGRKMAQPQHF
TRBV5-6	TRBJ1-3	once	CASSADGGFSGNTIYF
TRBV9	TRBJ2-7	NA	CASSPGVSYEQYF
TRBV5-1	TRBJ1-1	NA	CASSWTGVMNTEAFF
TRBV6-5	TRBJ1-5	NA	CASRGRTGDNQPQHF
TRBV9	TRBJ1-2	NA	CASSTTNYGYTF
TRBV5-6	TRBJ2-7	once	CASCRDRGYEQYF
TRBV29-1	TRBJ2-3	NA	CSVERTASTDTQYF
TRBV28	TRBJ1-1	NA	CASSLSGGYTEAFF
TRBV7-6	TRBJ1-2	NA	CASSLGVGHQNYGYTF
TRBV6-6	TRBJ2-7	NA	CASRASGGPYF